This T cell receptor beta chain was observed in a study of blood T cell repertoires in COVID-19. CDR3 size: 15 residues. V was clipped by 5 bases and J by 3 bases, with 14 bases between them. The germline CDR1 and CDR2 sequences are MNHEY and SVGAGI. This clone came up once. Clones were read by immunoSEQ multiplex PCR, and TCRdb kept only the in-frame ones, dropping some. Seen here are 150,000 to 200,000 clones, approximately 86% observed once, and the top ten hold around 3.5%. This TCR was recovered from a man between 65 and 79 years old with acute or convalescent COVID-19. The sequencing sample was made of peripheral blood. This chain links TRBV6-5 with TRBJ1-5, with D maybe TRBD1 (6 bases). The CDR3 coding sequence is TGTGCCAGCAGTCTACAGGGCCCCCTCAATCAGCCCCAGCATTTT. Translating it yields CASSLQGPLNQPQHF.